The 19 T cell receptor beta chains presented below share a single source sample, sequenced in a study of cytomegalovirus exposure and HLA in healthy donors (dated by TCRdb to the late 2010s). The library was produced with the immunoSEQ multiplex PCR assay. What TCRdb holds here is the immuneACCESS table cut down to in-frame rearrangements. Part of the clones is not present; checked against another copy, under half of the missing clones reflect an unresolved V gene, and the others are unexplained. The sample yields around 160,000 clones; approximately 90% were counted once. The ten top clones hold about 3% of the sample. The sequenced material came from PBMCs. All receptors derive from a young man in good health and CMV-seronegative.

The V gene is TRBV4-1, the J gene TRBJ1-1; tentatively, D is TRBD1 (5 bases). Trimming left V 3 bases short and J 4 bases short, with 12 bases between. The CDR3 sequence is 14 residues long. Germline V gene data show CDR1 as MGHRA and CDR2 as YSYEKL. CDR3 DNA sequence: TGCGCCAGCAGCCAGCCAGGCGGGGGCACTGAAGCTTTCTTT. Translation: CASSQPGGGTEAFF.

The J gene is TRBJ2-7, the V gene TRBV27, with 7 bases identical to TRBD2. Germline V lookup: CDR1 MNHEY, CDR2 SMNVEV (reference sequence). The J segment lost 2 bases and the V segment lost 6 bases, leaving 10 bases of the junction unmatched. This CDR3 is built from 15 residues. The CDR3 nucleotides read TGTGCCAGCAGCGCCGGGGGAGCGGGAACCTACGAGCAGTACTTC. It translates to CASSAGGAGTYEQYF.

This chain joins TRBV6-5 and TRBJ1-1, with D perhaps matching TRBD1 (5 bases). V lost 7 bases to trimming and J lost 5 bases, with 17 bases between them. Germline V gene lookup returns CDR1 MNHEY and CDR2 SVGAGI. There are 14 residues in the CDR3. The CDR3, as DNA: TGTGCCAGCACGTTAACCGGGACTGAGACTGAAGCTTTCTTT. Residues: CASTLTGTETEAFF.

The chain combines TRBV29-1 with TRBJ1-1; possible D gene TRBD1, 5 bases. From germline, CDR1 is SQVTM and CDR2 ANQGSEA. The CDR3 loop spans 13 amino acids. Between the trimmed V and J ends, which lost 3 bases and 5 bases, there was a span of 13 bases. CDR3 amino acids: CSVDGGRKTEAFF. The CDR3 nucleotides read TGCAGCGTTGACGGGGGTCGAAAGACTGAAGCTTTCTTT.

The CDR3 nucleotides read TGTGCCTGGAGTGGGCAAGAGGACACTGAAGCTTTCTTT. This gives the protein CAWSGQEDTEAFF. The chain links TRBV30 to TRBJ1-1, with D unresolved. In germline, CDR1 is GTSNPN, CDR2 SVGIG (reference sequence). V dropped 1 base and J dropped 3 bases, with 9 bases sitting between them. The CDR3 sequence is 13 residues long.

The count of this clone is one. This chain connects TRBV5-4 to TRBJ1-2, with D maybe TRBD1 (5 bases). Trimming left V 0 bases short and J 2 bases short, with 5 bases between. Germline-derived CDR1 and CDR2 are SGHNT and YYREEE (reference sequence). CDR3 length equals 13 residues. The CDR3 DNA is TGTGCCAGCAGCTTGGGGGGCAACTATGGCTACACCTTC. Amino acid sequence: CASSLGGNYGYTF.

J is TRBJ1-2 and V is TRBV5-8, with TRBD1 identical over 10 bases. Germline V lookup: CDR1 SGHTS, CDR2 YDEGEE. The CDR3 sequence is 14 residues long. The V gene end was trimmed by 6 bases and the J gene end by 5 bases; junction bases not matched to a gene: 7. CDR3 in DNA: TGTGCCAGCACCGCGAGGACAGGGGGATATGGCTACACCTTC. Its translation: CASTARTGGYGYTF.

The CDR3 nucleotides read TGTGCCAGCTCACGTCGGACAGGGGGTGAAGTAGCAGATACGCAGTATTTT. It specifies CASSRRTGGEVADTQYF. This chain links TRBV18 with TRBJ2-3; 10 nucleotides match TRBD1. Germline-derived CDR1 and CDR2 are KGHSH and LQKENI. There are 17 residues in the CDR3. J was trimmed by 4 bases and V by 4 bases; bases with no gene match: 11.

CDR3 protein: CASSLLAGGRPPVSNTGELFF. The CDR3 nucleotides are TGTGCCAGCAGTTTGCTAGCGGGGGGCAGACCCCCAGTTTCGAACACCGGGGAGCTGTTTTTT. The V call is TRBV28, the J call TRBJ2-2; 11 nucleotides agree with TRBD2. J was trimmed by 0 bases and V by 3 bases; bases with no gene match: 15. Looked up from germline, CDR1 is MDHEN and CDR2 is SYDVKM. The CDR3 runs 21 residues.

The genes are TRBV6-6 and TRBJ1-1; no clear D. The ends were cut back, 0 bases at V and 1 base at J, with 6 bases in the middle. The CDR3 spans 14 residues. Germline loops: CDR1 MNHNY, CDR2 SVGAGI (reference sequence). For the CDR3, the DNA is TGTGCCAGCAGTTACTCAGCGGGGAACACTGAAGCTTTCTTT. As protein: CASSYSAGNTEAFF.

The chain is built from TRBV7-9 and TRBJ1-6; D not certain. The CDR3 consists of 16 residues. CDR1 is SEHNR and CDR2 is FQNEAQ in the germline V gene (reference sequence). V gave up 5 bases and J gave up 7 bases, with 18 bases separating them. The CDR3 bases are TGTGCCAGCAGCCCAGAAGCGGAGGTCAGGAATTCACCCCTCCACTTT. This translates into CASSPEAEVRNSPLHF.

V and J are TRBV6-1 and TRBJ1-5; 9 nucleotides match TRBD1. Germline lookup yields CDR1 MNHNS and CDR2 SASEGT. The CDR3 consists of 14 residues. V trimming: 0 bases; J trimming: 6 bases; junction bases outside the gene matches: 0. The CDR3 DNA follows: TGTGCCAGCAGTGAAGCGGGACAGGGTCAGCCCCAGCATTTT. Its translation is CASSEAGQGQPQHF.

This chain uses TRBV18 with TRBJ2-7; possible D gene TRBD2, 5 bases. The germline V gene has CDR1 KGHSH and CDR2 LQKENI. This CDR3 has 15 residues. Trimming removed 0 bases at V and 0 bases at J, with 9 bases between. The DNA of the CDR3 is TGTGCCAGCTCACCACCCAGAGGGTCCTCCTACGAGCAGTACGTC. Translating gives CASSPPRGSSYEQYV.

The chain is built from TRBV10-3 and TRBJ2-1; tentatively, D is TRBD1 (6 bases). Per the germline V gene, CDR1 is ENHRY and CDR2 is SYGVKD. Trimming took off 5 bases at V and 5 bases at J, with 16 bases between the two ends. This CDR3 region has 15 residues. As DNA, the CDR3 is TGTGCCATCAGTTCGACAGGCCAAGGGGACAATGAGCAGTTCTTC. Translated, it gives CAISSTGQGDNEQFF.

In this sample, this clone turned up once. This chain connects TRBV25-1 to TRBJ1-6; D gene unclear. CDR3 length equals 15 residues. Per germline, CDR1 MGHDK and CDR2 SYGVNS. V dropped 7 bases and J dropped 2 bases, with 12 bases sitting between them. As DNA, the CDR3 is TGTGCCAGCAATTCAGCCCTAGCCTATAATTCACCCCTCCACTTT. Protein product: CASNSALAYNSPLHF. Using reference TRBV25-1 and TRBJ1-6 for the parts outside the CDR3, the full variable domain is EADIYQTPRYLVIGTGKKITLECSQTMGHDKMYWYQQDPGMELHLIHYSYGVNSTEKGDLSSESTVSRIRTEHFPLTLESARPSHTSQYLCASNSALAYNSPLHFGNGTRLTVT.

The J gene is TRBJ2-7, the V gene TRBV4-1; D call uncertain. The CDR3 covers 15 residues. The V end lost 2 bases, the J end lost 0 bases, and 11 bases lay between the germline ends. Germline CDR1 MGHRA, CDR2 YSYEKL. CDR3 residues: CASSQSYPLSYEQYF. The CDR3, as DNA: TGCGCCAGCAGCCAATCCTACCCCCTCTCCTACGAGCAGTACTTC.

The CDR3: CASRSGTTSNQPQHF. The DNA of the CDR3 is TGTGCCAGCCGATCCGGGACAACGAGCAATCAGCCCCAGCATTTT. This sequence joins TRBV28 and TRBJ1-5; possibly TRBD1 for D (6 bases). CDR1 MDHEN and CDR2 SYDVKM come from the germline V gene. Deletions cut 8 bases from V and 1 base from J, with 15 bases between. This CDR3 has 15 residues.

The rearrangement uses TRBV5-1 and TRBJ2-7; no definite D call. The germline V gene encodes CDR1 SGHRS and CDR2 YFSETQ. The length of the CDR3 is 14 residues. V gave up 0 bases and J gave up 3 bases, with 10 bases separating them. The CDR3 loop reads CASSLAAGGYEQYF. CDR3 bases: TGCGCCAGCAGCTTGGCAGCCGGCGGCTACGAGCAGTACTTC.

V gene TRBV2 combines with J gene TRBJ1-3, with a tentative D call TRBD1 (6 bases). The V gene's germline CDR1 is SNHLY and CDR2 FYNNEI. The CDR3 consists of 15 residues. Deletions cut 8 bases from V and 0 bases from J, with 14 bases between. DNA of the CDR3: TGTGCCAGCCTAAAGGACAGCCGCTCTGGAAACACCATATATTTT. This encodes CASLKDSRSGNTIYF.